This entry lists 25 T cell receptor beta chains sequenced from one sample in a study of neoadjuvant anti-PD-1 for oral cavity cancer. Produced via immunoSEQ multiplex PCR; TCRdb's table is partial and in-frame only. This sample carries about 16,000 clones, roughly 69% of them seen once, and the ten largest clones take 2.6%. The sequences come from PBMCs, collected before nivolumab (anti-PD-1) treatment. The receptors were sampled from a person aged 35-79 years with oral cavity squamous cell carcinoma.

V and J are TRBV19 and TRBJ1-5; the D is unclear. V dropped 5 bases and J dropped 1 base, with 9 bases sitting between them. The CDR3 has 14 residues. The germline gives CDR1 LNHDA, CDR2 SQIVND (reference sequence). The CDR3 region has the DNA TGTGCCAGTAGTGGCCTTGACAGCAATCAGCCCCAGCATTTT. Encoded protein: CASSGLDSNQPQHF.

This clone was detected a few times. V gene TRBV19 combines with J gene TRBJ2-7, with TRBD2 identical over 10 bases. Per germline, CDR1 LNHDA and CDR2 SQIVND (reference sequence). The ends lost 4 bases at V and 5 bases at J; junction bases unmatched: 2. The CDR3 contains 13 residues. The CDR3 loop reads CASSKLAGDEQYF. In DNA form, the CDR3 reads TGTGCCAGTAGTAAGCTAGCGGGAGACGAGCAGTACTTC. Combining the CDR3 with reference TRBV19 and TRBJ2-7 gives the whole variable domain DGGITQSPKYLFRKEGQNVTLSCEQNLNHDAMYWYRQDPGQGLRLIYYSQIVNDFQKGDIAEGYSVSREKKESFPLTVTSAQKNPTAFYLCASSKLAGDEQYFGPGTRLTVT.

CDR3 DNA sequence: TGTGCCAGCAGTCCGGGCCAAGATACGCAGTATTTT. Protein: CASSPGQDTQYF. The V gene is TRBV27, the J gene TRBJ2-3; no clear D. The CDR3 runs 12 residues. The ends were cut back, 5 bases at V and 5 bases at J, with 8 bases in the middle. Germline values: CDR1 MNHEY, CDR2 SMNVEV (reference sequence).

The V gene is TRBV2, the J gene TRBJ1-4, with 10 bases identical to TRBD1. Unmatched junction bases numbered 4, after V lost 6 bases and J lost 0 bases. The CDR3 is 16 residues long. Germline V gene sequence: CDR1 SNHLY, CDR2 FYNNEI. CDR3 nucleotide sequence: TGTGCCAGCAGGACAGGGGGCGGAACAACTAATGAAAAACTGTTTTTT. It codes for CASRTGGGTTNEKLFF. Full variable domain (missing parts from reference TRBV2 and TRBJ1-4): EPEVTQTPSHQVTQMGQEVILRCVPISNHLYFYWYRQILGQKVEFLVSFYNNEISEKSEIFDDQFSVERPDGSNFTLKIRSTKLEDSAMYFCASRTGGGTTNEKLFFGSGTQLSVL.

This clone was observed a few times. J is TRBJ1-5 and V is TRBV4-2, with D unclear. V was shortened by 1 base and J by 6 bases, with 4 bases between the two germline ends. Germline V lookup: CDR1 LGHNA, CDR2 YNFKEQ. CDR3 length equals 12 residues. CDR3 DNA: TGTGCCAGCAGCCAAGGCGGTCAGCCCCAGCATTTT. It translates to CASSQGGQPQHF.

The rearrangement uses TRBV30 and TRBJ1-2; 8 bases line up with TRBD1. Germline lookup yields CDR1 GTSNPN and CDR2 SVGIG (reference sequence). The CDR3 contains 14 residues. V shed 2 bases, J shed 4 bases, and the junction held 6 bases outside the gene matches. The CDR3 DNA sequence: TGTGCCTGGAGTTGGGCAGGGGGCGGCTATGGCTACACCTTC. Protein: CAWSWAGGGYGYTF.

The CDR3 reads CASSEGGRAPDTQYF. As DNA, the CDR3 is TGTGCCAGCAGTGAAGGTGGGAGGGCCCCAGATACGCAGTATTTT. The rearrangement links TRBV25-1 to TRBJ2-3; TRBD2 matches at 7 bases. Germline V gene sequence: CDR1 MGHDK, CDR2 SYGVNS. This CDR3 has 15 residues. J gave up 4 bases and V 2 bases, and 6 bases lay outside the gene matches.

The V gene is TRBV7-3, the J gene TRBJ1-1; D gene uncertain. V was trimmed by 1 base and J by 3 bases, leaving 6 bases between them. Germline V gene sequence: CDR1 SGHTA, CDR2 FQGTGA. The CDR3 contains 13 residues. In nucleotides, the CDR3 is TGTGCCAGCAGCTTAAAGGGCGACACTGAAGCTTTCTTT. Its protein is CASSLKGDTEAFF.

The V call is TRBV7-6, the J call TRBJ2-7; tentative D call: TRBD2 (6 bases). Germline CDR1 reads SGHVS; CDR2 reads FNYEAQ. This CDR3 is built from 14 residues. V gave up 5 bases and J gave up 2 bases, with 13 bases separating them. The CDR3 nucleotides read TGTGCCAGCAGCAACGCGGGACCGACCTACGAGCAGTACTTC. It is translated as CASSNAGPTYEQYF.

The chain links TRBV15 to TRBJ1-1; 7 bases map to TRBD1. This CDR3 spans 15 amino acids. V shed 8 bases, J shed 4 bases, and the junction held 13 bases outside the gene matches. Germline V gene sequence: CDR1 LNHNV, CDR2 YYDKDF (reference sequence). The CDR3 DNA sequence: TGTGCCACCGGCGGCCCTGTGGCAGGGGGCACTGAAGCTTTCTTT. This codes for CATGGPVAGGTEAFF.

A few counts support this clone. V is TRBV2 and J is TRBJ1-5, with 10 bases lining up with TRBD1. V was pared by 3 bases and J by 6 bases, with 5 bases of the junction left unmatched. Looked up from germline, CDR1 is SNHLY and CDR2 is FYNNEI. This CDR3 is 15 amino acids long. The CDR3 nucleotides read TGTGCCAGCAGTGAGCCGGGACAGGGGAGTCAGCCCCAGCATTTT. As protein: CASSEPGQGSQPQHF. The complete variable domain, with remaining parts taken from reference TRBV2 and TRBJ1-5, reads EPEVTQTPSHQVTQMGQEVILRCVPISNHLYFYWYRQILGQKVEFLVSFYNNEISEKSEIFDDQFSVERPDGSNFTLKIRSTKLEDSAMYFCASSEPGQGSQPQHFGDGTRLSIL.

The V and J genes are TRBV10-3 and TRBJ2-2; TRBD2 agrees at 7 bases. This CDR3 has 16 amino acids. Germline V lookup: CDR1 ENHRY, CDR2 SYGVKD. Trimming took 4 bases from V and 6 from J; bases not matched to a gene: 11. The CDR3 reads CAISGHGLDTPGELFF. The CDR3 DNA is TGTGCCATCAGTGGACATGGACTAGATACGCCCGGGGAGCTGTTTTTT.

The chain employs TRBV11-2 and TRBJ2-1; 8 nucleotides agree with TRBD2. This CDR3 contains 15 residues. Germline CDR1 is SGHAT and CDR2 is FQNNGV. With 0 bases clipped from V and 4 bases from J, the junction kept 2 bases outside the gene matches. CDR3 amino acids: CASSLEAGEYNEQFF. As DNA, the CDR3 is TGTGCCAGCAGCTTAGAAGCGGGAGAGTACAATGAGCAGTTCTTC.

This sequence joins TRBV5-5 and TRBJ2-7; 10 nucleotides match TRBD1. The ends lost 4 bases at V and 6 bases at J; junction bases unmatched: 10. The length of the CDR3 is 15 residues. Per the germline V gene, CDR1 is SGHKS and CDR2 is YYEKEE (reference sequence). The CDR3 sequence: CASSLTGTGVSEQYF. The CDR3, as DNA: TGTGCCAGCAGCCTGACCGGGACAGGGGTTTCCGAGCAGTACTTC.

This chain links TRBV5-4 with TRBJ2-7; 8 nucleotides line up with TRBD1. V lost 0 bases, J lost 3 bases, and 11 bases stayed unmatched. The CDR3 consists of 17 residues. Germline V gene data show CDR1 as SGHNT and CDR2 as YYREEE (reference sequence). The CDR3, as DNA: TGTGCCAGCAGCTTGGCTCAGGGGGCGCAAGGATACTACGAGCAGTACTTC. This gives the protein CASSLAQGAQGYYEQYF.

This clone was counted between two and nine times. The chain carries TRBV30 and TRBJ1-5; possibly TRBD1 for D (5 bases). Trimming removed 4 bases from V and 7 bases from J, with 14 bases in between. There are 13 residues in the CDR3. Per germline, CDR1 GTSNPN and CDR2 SVGIG (reference sequence). CDR3: CAWNKGSGQPQHF. The CDR3, as DNA: TGTGCCTGGAACAAGGGGAGTGGGCAGCCCCAGCATTTT.

The chain carries TRBV5-8 and TRBJ2-3; a weak D match, TRBD1 (6 bases). The CDR3 covers 19 residues. Germline V gene data show CDR1 as SGHTS and CDR2 as YDEGEE. The V gene lost 3 bases and the J gene lost 0 bases, with 23 bases spanning the gap. The chain's CDR3 is CASSSRNRALLSSTDTQYF. The CDR3 region has the DNA TGTGCCAGCAGCTCCCGGAACAGGGCCCTTCTCTCTAGCACAGATACGCAGTATTTT.

CDR3 bases: TGTGCCTGGGGTGGGCTAGCGGGGAAAAGATACGAGCAGTACTTC. Its translation: CAWGGLAGKRYEQYF. The V and J genes are TRBV30 and TRBJ2-7; 9 nucleotides agree with TRBD2. The germline gives CDR1 GTSNPN, CDR2 SVGIG (reference sequence). This CDR3 has 15 amino acids. V was pared by 5 bases and J by 4 bases, with 12 bases of the junction left unmatched.

The chain employs TRBV6-1 and TRBJ2-7; a weak D match, TRBD2 (6 bases). V lost 8 bases and J lost 6, with 20 bases in between. Germline lookup yields CDR1 MNHNS and CDR2 SASEGT. This CDR3 has 14 residues. The CDR3 DNA follows: TGTGCCAGCCGAGGGACTCCCGAGTCAGCCGAGCAGTACTTC. This codes for CASRGTPESAEQYF.

This chain uses TRBV30 with TRBJ2-1; D could derive from TRBD1 or TRBD2 (5 bases each). The V and J ends lost 3 bases and 7 bases respectively, with 19 bases between them. CDR1 is GTSNPN, CDR2 SVGIG, per germline (reference sequence). This CDR3 is built from 15 residues. CDR3 DNA: TGTGCCTGGAGGGCCGGGACCACCAGAGCGAATGAGCAGTTCTTC. This gives the protein CAWRAGTTRANEQFF.

The genes are TRBV28 and TRBJ2-2, with D possibly being TRBD1 (5 bases). The V end was cut by 6 bases, the J end by 1 base, with 9 bases between. Per germline, CDR1 MDHEN and CDR2 SYDVKM. The CDR3 runs 14 residues. The CDR3 coding sequence is TGTGCCAGCAGCATCACAGGGAACACCGGGGAGCTGTTTTTT. It encodes CASSITGNTGELFF.

This clone came up a few times. This chain links TRBV12-5 with TRBJ2-2; D is possibly TRBD1 or TRBD2 (5 bases each). Deletions cut 0 bases from V and 2 bases from J, with 22 bases between. Germline-derived CDR1 and CDR2 are LGHNT and FRNRAP. The CDR3 sequence is 20 residues long. The CDR3 loop reads CASGLVASSGTPINTGELFF. In DNA form, the CDR3 reads TGTGCTAGTGGTTTGGTAGCCTCATCCGGGACGCCGATAAACACCGGGGAGCTGTTTTTT.

The chain combines TRBV28 with TRBJ2-7, with 11 bases matching TRBD2. The CDR3 totals 16 residues. Germline assignment: CDR1 MDHEN and CDR2 SYDVKM. With 8 bases clipped from V and 0 bases from J, the junction kept 9 bases outside the gene matches. The CDR3 loop reads CASDGLAGGFSYEQYF. The CDR3 DNA reads as TGTGCCAGCGACGGGCTAGCGGGAGGTTTCTCCTACGAGCAGTACTTC.

In its sample, this clone was seen once. This sequence joins TRBV6-1 and TRBJ1-2, with D tentatively TRBD1 (6 bases). Germline values: CDR1 MNHNS, CDR2 SASEGT. The CDR3 runs to 14 residues. V was trimmed by 4 bases and J by 2 bases, leaving 11 bases between them. The CDR3, as DNA: TGTGCCAGCAGTGGTGGCAGGGGCAACTATGGCTACACCTTC. Translating gives CASSGGRGNYGYTF.

The CDR3 DNA is TGTGCCAGCAGCTTCCGGGGAGGGCCTGCCAAAAACATTCAGTACTTC. It yields the protein CASSFRGGPAKNIQYF. V and J are TRBV7-8 and TRBJ2-4, with 7 bases matching TRBD2. The CDR3 is made up of 16 amino acids. V lost 3 bases to trimming and J lost 1 base; unmatched junction nucleotides: 6. Per the germline V gene, CDR1 is SGHVS and CDR2 is FQNEAQ.